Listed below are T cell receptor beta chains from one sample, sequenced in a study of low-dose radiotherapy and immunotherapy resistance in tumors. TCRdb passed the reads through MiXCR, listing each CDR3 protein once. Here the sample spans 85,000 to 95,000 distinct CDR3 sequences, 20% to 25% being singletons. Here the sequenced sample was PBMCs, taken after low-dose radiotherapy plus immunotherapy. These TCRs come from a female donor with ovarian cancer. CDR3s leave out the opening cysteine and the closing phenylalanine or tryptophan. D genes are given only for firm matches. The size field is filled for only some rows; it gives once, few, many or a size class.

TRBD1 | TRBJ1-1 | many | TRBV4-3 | ASSLQGRTEAF
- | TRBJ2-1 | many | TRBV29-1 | SVKQRNSYNEQF
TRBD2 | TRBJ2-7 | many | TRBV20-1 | SATTSGRASEQY
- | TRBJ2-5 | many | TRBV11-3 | ASSLVPLAPGRAQY
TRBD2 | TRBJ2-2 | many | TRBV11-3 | ASSSALAGWNTGELF
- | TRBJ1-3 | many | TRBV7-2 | ASSLGRASSGNTIY
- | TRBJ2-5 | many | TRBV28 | ASSLGRRETQY
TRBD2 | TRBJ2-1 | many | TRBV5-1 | ASSLGGPSGHQ
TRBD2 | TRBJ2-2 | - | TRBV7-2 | ASSLAGLAGGETGELF
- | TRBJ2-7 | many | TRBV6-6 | ASSYSSGAYEQY
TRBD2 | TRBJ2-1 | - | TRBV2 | ASNSPRSGKVYNEQF
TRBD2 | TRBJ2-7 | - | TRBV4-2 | ASSQEGPGTSGPYEQY
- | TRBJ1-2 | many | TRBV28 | ASSSGVLNYGYT
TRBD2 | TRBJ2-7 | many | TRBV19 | ASSTTSGGPPYEQY
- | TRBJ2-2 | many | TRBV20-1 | SARDPVNTGELF
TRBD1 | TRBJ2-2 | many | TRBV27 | ASSLSGQGITGELF
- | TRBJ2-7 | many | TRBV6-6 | ASRDGYEQY
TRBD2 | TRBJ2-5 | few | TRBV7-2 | ASSLVQERGGRETQY
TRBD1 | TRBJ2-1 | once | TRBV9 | ASSVAGTDYEQF
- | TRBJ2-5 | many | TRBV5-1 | ASSAGPQETQY
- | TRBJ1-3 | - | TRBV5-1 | ASSPEQGSGNTIY
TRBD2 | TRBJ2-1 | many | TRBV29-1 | SAAGGRHNEQF
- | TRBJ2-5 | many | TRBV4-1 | ASSQDAAGAAWETQY
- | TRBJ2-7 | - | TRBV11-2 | ASSIGTYQY
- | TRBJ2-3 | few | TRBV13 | ASSLRRYTDTQY
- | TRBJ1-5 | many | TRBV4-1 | ASSQVPGGNQPQH
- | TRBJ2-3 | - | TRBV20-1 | SATATRHAGTPGTDTQY
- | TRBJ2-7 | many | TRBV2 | ASSPTRFPDEQY
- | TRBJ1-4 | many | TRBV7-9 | ASSLRSLWTEVNEKLF
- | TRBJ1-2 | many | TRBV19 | ASTAETTMASGYT
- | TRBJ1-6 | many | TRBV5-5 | ASSRGTAQNSPLH
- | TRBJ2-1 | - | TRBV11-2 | ASSLDHIGVPYNEQF